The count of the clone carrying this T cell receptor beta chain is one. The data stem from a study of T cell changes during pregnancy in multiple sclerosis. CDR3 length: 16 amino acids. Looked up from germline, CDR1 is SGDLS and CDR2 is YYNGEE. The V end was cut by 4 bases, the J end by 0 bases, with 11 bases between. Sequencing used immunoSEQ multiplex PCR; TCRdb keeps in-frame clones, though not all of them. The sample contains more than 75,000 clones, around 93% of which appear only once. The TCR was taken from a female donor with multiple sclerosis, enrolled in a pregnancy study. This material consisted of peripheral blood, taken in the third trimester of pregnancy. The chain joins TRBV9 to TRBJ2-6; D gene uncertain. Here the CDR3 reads CASSPQISSGANVLTF. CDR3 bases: TGTGCCAGCAGCCCTCAAATCAGCTCTGGGGCCAACGTCCTGACTTTC.